The clone carrying this T cell receptor (beta chain) came up a few times. The record originates from a study of blood T cell repertoires in COVID-19. Study as a whole: From the United States, Italy and Spain came samples of acute and convalescent COVID-19. The cDNA or gDNA used as material had been derived from T cells, B-cell-depleted T cells, or PBMCs.

The table came from immunoSEQ multiplex PCR; TCRdb's copy has only in-frame clones and leaves some out. The sample includes 120,000 to 150,000 clones, about 80% of them seen just once. The V segment lost 9 bases and the J segment 8 bases; nucleotides outside the gene matches: 13. Germline CDR1 reads LNHDA; CDR2 reads SQIVND (reference sequence). The CDR3 is 15 residues long. The sample consisted of peripheral blood. The sequence came from a human donor in a cohort sampled during active COVID-19. V is TRBV19 and J is TRBJ2-6; the match to TRBD1 covers 7 bases. The CDR3 nucleotides are TGTGCCAGCCCGAAGGGGACAGTCGAGACCAACGTCCTGACTTTC. This sequence encodes CASPKGTVETNVLTF.